This TCR beta chain was sequenced during a study of blood T cell repertoires in COVID-19 (dated by TCRdb to 2018 to 2021). A note on the overall study: Samples from collaborators originated in the United States, Italy and Spain and spanned both the acute and convalescent phases of COVID-19. The material from the prospective study consisted of cDNA or gDNA derived from T cells, B-cell-depleted T cells, or PBMCs. Subjects who had been exposed to COVID-19, were actively infected with it, or had recovered from it provided the deeply sampled blood TCRbeta repertoires that made up the dataset. The repertoires were released in a freely available public database intended as a resource for research on the immune response to SARS-CoV-2. The samples were drawn from the first 160 participants of the ongoing ImmuneRACE study and from over 950 subjects provided by 6 global collaborators. Where available, HLA class I and class II types were obtained from metadata supplied by the sample provider rather than from assay-based typing. Sample metadata almost always included a de-identified subject ID, COVID-19 status, age in years and sex.

The immunoSEQ Assay, a bias-controlled multiplex PCR, was used to amplify TCRbeta CDR3 regions from genomic DNA. In the paper's pipeline: Nucleated cell counts per sample were estimated from amplification of reference gene primers within the assay. Sequence reads were collapsed and filtered to measure the absolute abundance of every unique TCRbeta CDR3 rearrangement. For each sample, productive Simpson clonality was calculated as the square root of Simpson's diversity index over productive rearrangements. TCRdb mirrors the immuneACCESS table, restricted to in-frame sequences. Some clones are absent from its copies; in checked studies, under half trace to an unresolved V gene, and the reason for the others is unknown. V and J calls and clone size are as listed in that table; D and trimming were resolved from the DNA. This sample gives 170,000 or so clones in total; 90% of them show up just once. 0.5% to 0.55% of the sample lies in the top ten.

Whole blood was collected in K2EDTA tubes by collaborating institutions according to the institutions' own protocols. Collaborator samples were shipped for TCRbeta analysis as frozen whole blood, isolated PBMCs, or DNA extracted from either sample type. The investigation overall reported the following: The quantity of clinical and demographic metadata differed by source and by participant and was supplied without curation.

Germline trimming: 1 base from V, 7 bases from J; junction bases outside gene matches: 3. Its CDR3 holds 14 amino acids, cysteine through phenylalanine. Just the 42-base CDR3 DNA is kept, in frame starting at base 1. CDR1 is given as LGHDT and CDR2 as YNNKEL, both from the germline V gene (reference sequence). For this clone: The antigen it binds to is not known. Base qualities are missing; no much larger clone stands one base away.

The source is a man over 45 with acute or convalescent COVID-19. Material for sequencing was peripheral blood. The rearrangement joined TRBV3-1 (or the pseudogene TRBV3-2) to TRBJ2-7, and 11 junction bases match TRBD2. The CDR3 reads CASSQVLAGVEQYF. The nucleotides are TGTGCCAGCAGCCAAGTACTAGCGGGAGTTGAGCAGTACTTC.